A selection of T cell receptor beta chains follows, all from one sample in a study of T cell repertoires in cytomegalovirus infection. No antigen has been assigned to these receptors. Via MiXCR, TCRdb re-called the reads, giving one row per CDR3 protein. The profile shows approximately 600,000 distinct CDR3 sequences, about 39% of them singletons. This specimen consisted of cultured PBMCs, obtained from culture after CMV antigen stimulation. These receptors were collected from a human donor in good health (CMV status not recorded). Some clones in this sample may be carry-over from other donors' samples. Both conserved end residues are part of each CDR3. Fields, in order: CDR3 protein, CDR3 DNA, clone size, J gene, D gene, V gene. D genes are given only for firm matches. Not every row has a clone size; where given, it reads once, few, many or a size class.

CDR3 protein: CASSQSGGRTDTQYF
CDR3 DNA: TGTGCCAGCTCGCAATCGGGGGGCCGCACAGATACGCAGTATTTT
clone size: .
J gene: TRBJ2-3
D gene: .
V gene: TRBV18

CDR3 protein: CASSSLGLAGLQETQYF
CDR3 DNA: TGTGCCAGCAGTTCCTTGGGACTAGCGGGACTACAAGAGACCCAGTACTTC
clone size: .
J gene: TRBJ2-5
D gene: TRBD2
V gene: TRBV12-3/TRBV12-4

CDR3 protein: CASSESPDTQYF
CDR3 DNA: TGTGCCAGCAGTGAATCACCAGATACGCAGTATTTT
clone size: .
J gene: TRBJ2-3
D gene: .
V gene: TRBV25-1

CDR3 protein: CSAPPAGLAESDTQYF
CDR3 DNA: TGCAGTGCTCCCCCCGCCGGACTAGCGGAATCAGATACGCAGTATTTT
clone size: .
J gene: TRBJ2-3
D gene: TRBD2
V gene: TRBV20-1

CDR3 protein: CSPWAGTGGIYGYTF
CDR3 DNA: TGCAGTCCCTGGGCGGGGACAGGAGGAATCTATGGCTACACCTTC
clone size: .
J gene: TRBJ1-2
D gene: TRBD1
V gene: TRBV20-1

CDR3 protein: CASIPGRAIPTDTQYF
CDR3 DNA: TGTGCCAGCATCCCGGGGAGGGCTATCCCGACAGATACGCAGTATTTT
clone size: .
J gene: TRBJ2-3
D gene: TRBD2
V gene: TRBV7-8

CDR3 protein: CASGVHNQPQHF
CDR3 DNA: TGTGCCAGCGGGGTCCACAATCAGCCCCAGCATTTT
clone size: .
J gene: TRBJ1-5
D gene: .
V gene: TRBV7-2

CDR3 protein: CASSRGTPPLHF
CDR3 DNA: TGTGCCAGCAGCCGGGGGACCCCACCCCTCCACTTT
clone size: few
J gene: TRBJ1-6
D gene: .
V gene: TRBV7-2

CDR3 protein: CSASLPLWWGTYNEQFF
CDR3 DNA: TGCAGTGCTAGTCTCCCACTTTGGTGGGGAACCTACAATGAGCAGTTCTTC
clone size: .
J gene: TRBJ2-1
D gene: .
V gene: TRBV20-1

CDR3 protein: CASTTSGENEQFF
CDR3 DNA: TGTGCCAGTACCACGAGTGGGGAGAATGAGCAGTTCTTC
clone size: few
J gene: TRBJ2-1
D gene: .
V gene: TRBV19

CDR3 protein: CASILTLGDIQYF
CDR3 DNA: TGTGCCAGCATCTTGACTCTCGGGGACATTCAGTACTTC
clone size: few
J gene: TRBJ2-4
D gene: .
V gene: TRBV2

CDR3 protein: CASSHPRTGGSNEQFF
CDR3 DNA: TGTGCCAGCAGCCATCCCCGGACAGGGGGAAGCAATGAGCAGTTCTTC
clone size: .
J gene: TRBJ2-1
D gene: TRBD1
V gene: TRBV7-9

CDR3 protein: CASSSTTGGDTQYF
CDR3 DNA: TGTGCCAGCAGCTCTACCACAGGAGGAGATACGCAGTATTTT
clone size: few
J gene: TRBJ2-3
D gene: .
V gene: TRBV6-2/TRBV6-3

CDR3 protein: CASIDRATYEQYF
CDR3 DNA: TGTGCCAGCATTGACAGGGCAACCTACGAGCAGTACTTC
clone size: many
J gene: TRBJ2-7
D gene: TRBD1
V gene: TRBV7-8

CDR3 protein: CASSLESGRREQYF
CDR3 DNA: TGTGCCAGCAGCTTGGAGTCAGGGAGGCGCGAGCAGTACTTC
clone size: few
J gene: TRBJ2-7
D gene: .
V gene: TRBV7-2

CDR3 protein: CASSLILAGGPRSYNEQFF
CDR3 DNA: TGTGCCAGCAGTTTAATACTAGCGGGGGGGCCTCGTTCCTACAATGAGCAGTTCTTC
clone size: .
J gene: TRBJ2-1
D gene: TRBD2
V gene: TRBV12-3/TRBV12-4

CDR3 protein: CASSLIAGGPRETQYF
CDR3 DNA: TGTGCCAGCAGTCTTATAGCGGGAGGGCCCCGGGAGACCCAGTACTTC
clone size: .
J gene: TRBJ2-5
D gene: TRBD2
V gene: TRBV27

CDR3 protein: CAISVGGGGYTF
CDR3 DNA: TGTGCCATCAGTGTAGGGGGTGGTGGCTACACCTTC
clone size: .
J gene: TRBJ1-2
D gene: .
V gene: TRBV10-3

CDR3 protein: CASRAPGQVLYGYTF
CDR3 DNA: TGTGCCAGCAGAGCTCCGGGACAGGTGCTCTATGGCTACACCTTC
clone size: .
J gene: TRBJ1-2
D gene: TRBD1
V gene: TRBV19

CDR3 protein: CASSFGLTGVGEKLFF
CDR3 DNA: TGTGCCAGCAGCTTTGGGTTGACAGGGGTAGGGGAAAAACTGTTTTTT
clone size: .
J gene: TRBJ1-4
D gene: TRBD1
V gene: TRBV7-2

CDR3 protein: CASSIGQSGYNEQFF
CDR3 DNA: TGTGCCAGTAGTATCGGACAGTCGGGCTACAATGAGCAGTTCTTC
clone size: few
J gene: TRBJ2-1
D gene: .
V gene: TRBV19

CDR3 protein: CAISVGLYEQYF
CDR3 DNA: TGTGCCATCAGTGTAGGACTATACGAGCAGTACTTC
clone size: once
J gene: TRBJ2-7
D gene: .
V gene: TRBV10-3

CDR3 protein: CTTGEDYGYTF
CDR3 DNA: TGCACCACGGGGGAGGACTATGGCTACACCTTC
clone size: .
J gene: TRBJ1-2
D gene: .
V gene: TRBV29-1

CDR3 protein: CATSPGTGDTGELFF
CDR3 DNA: TGTGCCACCAGCCCCGGGACAGGGGACACCGGGGAGCTGTTTTTT
clone size: .
J gene: TRBJ2-2
D gene: TRBD1
V gene: TRBV15

CDR3 protein: CASSLVRGGYEQYF
CDR3 DNA: TGTGCCAGCAGCTTAGTGCGGGGGGGTTACGAGCAGTACTTC
clone size: few
J gene: TRBJ2-7
D gene: TRBD2
V gene: TRBV7-2

CDR3 protein: CASSPARLAGGTDTQYF
CDR3 DNA: TGTGCCAGCAGCCCAGCCCGGCTAGCGGGAGGGACAGATACGCAGTATTTT
clone size: few
J gene: TRBJ2-3
D gene: TRBD2
V gene: TRBV7-2

CDR3 protein: CASSFWDRVSSVTF
CDR3 DNA: TGTGCCAGCAGTTTTTGGGACAGGGTGTCTTCGGTTACCTTC
clone size: .
J gene: TRBJ1-2
D gene: TRBD1
V gene: TRBV28

CDR3 protein: CASSFMRTGELFF
CDR3 DNA: TGTGCCAGCAGCTTTATGAGGACCGGGGAGCTGTTTTTT
clone size: .
J gene: TRBJ2-2
D gene: .
V gene: TRBV11-2

CDR3 protein: CASSGKGAGWGADGYTF
CDR3 DNA: TGCGCCAGCAGCGGGAAAGGCGCAGGTTGGGGGGCCGATGGCTACACCTTC
clone size: .
J gene: TRBJ1-2
D gene: .
V gene: TRBV5-1

CDR3 protein: CASGWGGETQYF
CDR3 DNA: TGTGCCAGCGGGTGGGGCGGTGAGACCCAGTACTTC
clone size: .
J gene: TRBJ2-5
D gene: .
V gene: TRBV12-3/TRBV12-4

CDR3 protein: CSVSFWVGDEQFF
CDR3 DNA: TGCAGCGTCTCCTTCTGGGTTGGCGATGAGCAGTTCTTC
clone size: .
J gene: TRBJ2-1
D gene: .
V gene: TRBV29-1

CDR3 protein: CASSPFTDLLNYGYTF
CDR3 DNA: TGTGCCAGCAGCCCCTTTACGGACCTCCTCAACTATGGCTACACCTTC
clone size: .
J gene: TRBJ1-2
D gene: .
V gene: TRBV11-2

CDR3 protein: CASSLDSNRLRGKLYEQYF
CDR3 DNA: TGTGCCAGCAGTTTAGACAGTAACAGGTTACGGGGAAAACTCTACGAGCAGTACTTC
clone size: .
J gene: TRBJ2-7
D gene: .
V gene: TRBV12-3/TRBV12-4

CDR3 protein: CASSERAYSLQETQYF
CDR3 DNA: TGTGCCAGCAGCGAGAGGGCGTATAGCCTCCAAGAGACCCAGTACTTC
clone size: many
J gene: TRBJ2-5
D gene: .
V gene: TRBV7-2

CDR3 protein: CASSRGLATGELFF
CDR3 DNA: TGCGCCAGCAGCCGCGGACTAGCCACCGGGGAGCTGTTTTTT
clone size: .
J gene: TRBJ2-2
D gene: TRBD2
V gene: TRBV5-1

CDR3 protein: CASSFLPGPGGDQYF
CDR3 DNA: TGTGCCAGCAGTTTTCTTCCGGGCCCGGGAGGTGACCAGTACTTC
clone size: .
J gene: TRBJ2-5
D gene: TRBD2
V gene: TRBV27

CDR3 protein: CASSPGTGGFEQFF
CDR3 DNA: TGTGCCAGCAGCCCCGGGACAGGGGGTTTTGAGCAGTTCTTC
clone size: .
J gene: TRBJ2-1
D gene: TRBD1
V gene: TRBV5-4

CDR3 protein: CAISASRTNSYEQYF
CDR3 DNA: TGTGCCATCAGCGCTAGCAGGACTAACTCCTACGAGCAGTACTTC
clone size: .
J gene: TRBJ2-7
D gene: .
V gene: TRBV10-3

CDR3 protein: CASRRAGGNNEQFF
CDR3 DNA: TGTGCCAGCAGGAGAGCGGGAGGAAACAATGAGCAGTTCTTC
clone size: .
J gene: TRBJ2-1
D gene: TRBD2
V gene: TRBV6-1

CDR3 protein: CASSTQGGRNQPQHF
CDR3 DNA: TGTGCCAGCAGTACACAGGGGGGGCGTAATCAGCCCCAGCATTTT
clone size: .
J gene: TRBJ1-5
D gene: TRBD1
V gene: TRBV12-3/TRBV12-4

CDR3 protein: CASSYSMSRGNYGYTF
CDR3 DNA: TGTGCCAGCAGTTACTCGATGAGTAGGGGGAACTATGGCTACACCTTC
clone size: once
J gene: TRBJ1-2
D gene: .
V gene: TRBV6-5

CDR3 protein: CSARGTSGDPGDTQYF
CDR3 DNA: TGCAGTGCCCGCGGGACTAGCGGAGACCCGGGAGATACGCAGTATTTT
clone size: .
J gene: TRBJ2-3
D gene: TRBD2
V gene: TRBV20-1

CDR3 protein: CASSPSLWTSGRIKTQYF
CDR3 DNA: TGTGCCAGCAGCCCTAGTCTCTGGACTAGCGGGAGGATAAAGACCCAGTACTTC
clone size: .
J gene: TRBJ2-5
D gene: TRBD2
V gene: TRBV7-2

CDR3 protein: CASSVWGREGITDTQYF
CDR3 DNA: TGTGCCAGCAGTGTCTGGGGGAGAGAGGGGATCACAGATACGCAGTATTTT
clone size: .
J gene: TRBJ2-3
D gene: .
V gene: TRBV12-3/TRBV12-4

CDR3 protein: CASSPFLWAGRGEQFF
CDR3 DNA: TGTGCCAGCTCACCATTTCTCTGGGCGGGCAGGGGTGAGCAGTTCTTC
clone size: .
J gene: TRBJ2-1
D gene: .
V gene: TRBV18

CDR3 protein: CASSPGGGGHQPQHF
CDR3 DNA: TGTGCCAGCAGCCCAGGGGGGGGAGGGCATCAGCCCCAGCATTTT
clone size: .
J gene: TRBJ1-5
D gene: TRBD1
V gene: TRBV7-6

CDR3 protein: CASSDSGTGVGNTIYF
CDR3 DNA: TGTGCCAGCAGCGACTCCGGGACAGGGGTTGGAAACACCATATATTTT
clone size: .
J gene: TRBJ1-3
D gene: TRBD1
V gene: TRBV7-9

CDR3 protein: CASSLGPGRRVQYF
CDR3 DNA: TGTGCCAGCAGCCTCGGACCGGGGAGGCGGGTCCAGTACTTC
clone size: .
J gene: TRBJ2-4
D gene: .
V gene: TRBV6-2/TRBV6-3